Below, one TCR beta chain is given with its context. Antigen specificity is unknown. The sample contains more than one DNA sequence encoding this CDR3. The junction had 1 base not matched to a gene; V was cut back by 0 bases and J by 4 bases. This CDR3 is 15 amino acids long. Germline V gives CDR1 SGHRS, CDR2 YFSETQ. This entry belongs to a study of OX40 agonist ivuxolimab in advanced cancers. As for the study in general: Two patients with cutaneous melanoma and one with hepatocellular carcinoma, three in total, showed partial responses.

Sequencing was performed with immunoSEQ multiplex PCR; in TCRdb, only in-frame clones are kept and a portion is missing. The sample has tens of thousands of clones, nearly 90% seen once. Study findings and constraints: There were also nonresponders showing low normalized T-cell clonal expansion. Those patients achieving a partial response at 0.1-3.0 mg/kg showed among the lowest clonal expansion. Averaging showed that CD8+ T cells had more expanded clones than CD4+ did.

The chain has TRBV5-1 and TRBJ1-5, with TRBD1 matching over 10 bases. This TCR was sampled from an adult with an advanced solid tumor such as melanoma, head and neck, liver or kidney cancer. The input for sequencing was CD4+ or CD8+ T cells sorted from blood, taken in a trial of the OX40 agonist ivuxolimab. CDR3 in amino acids: CASSLGTGGNQPQHF. In nucleotides, the CDR3 is TGCGCCAGCAGCTTGGGGACAGGGGGAAATCAGCCCCAGCATTTT.